These 20 T cell receptor beta chains share one sample of origin, sequenced in a study of blood T cells in healthy people across ages. A second about 7 to 12 cycle PCR used barcoded and J-beta primers. Each CDR3 protein gets one entry after TCRdb re-called the 5' RACE reads with MiXCR. Of fewer than 2 million distinct CDR3 sequences in the sample, about two fifths were seen once. The material sequenced was blood. The receptors shown here come from a human donor in good health.

The chain employs TRBV5-1 and TRBJ1-3, with 7 bases matching TRBD1. V gave up 4 bases and J gave up 5 bases; unmatched junction bases: 3. The length of the CDR3 is 13 residues. Germline V gene sequence: CDR1 SGHRS, CDR2 YFSETQ. The CDR3 loop is CASSPGGRNTIYF. DNA for the CDR3: TGCGCCAGCAGCCCAGGGGGGAGAAACACCATATATTTT.

The V call is TRBV12-3 or TRBV12-4, the J call TRBJ2-1; TRBD2 matches 7 bases. V dropped 0 bases and J dropped 9; count of bases not matched to a gene: 8. The CDR3 is 15 residues long. CDR3 loop: CASSLASGYVIEQFF. CDR3 coding DNA: TGTGCCAGCAGTTTAGCTAGCGGGTATGTGATTGAGCAGTTCTTC.

This rearrangement joins TRBV12-3 or TRBV12-4 to TRBJ1-1, with TRBD1 matching 7 bases. The CDR3 is made up of 14 amino acids. V gave up 6 bases and J gave up 6 bases; unmatched junction bases: 10. The CDR3 is CASSRYRGDAEAFF. The CDR3 DNA is TGTGCCAGCAGCCGTTACAGGGGTGACGCTGAAGCTTTCTTT.

This clonotype has more than one count but fewer than ten. This sequence joins TRBV5-6 and TRBJ1-2; D is unresolved. Germline CDR1 is SGHDT and CDR2 is YYEEEE. The CDR3 loop spans 13 amino acids. V lost 2 bases, J lost 3 bases, and 8 bases lay in between. Here the CDR3 DNA reads TGTGCCAGCAGCTTCGTTGACCACTATGGCTACACCTTC. Its translation is CASSFVDHYGYTF.

The chain combines TRBV7-2 with TRBJ2-1; possibly TRBD1 for D (5 bases). There are 17 residues in the CDR3. Per the germline V gene, CDR1 is SGHTA and CDR2 is FQGNSA. V was pared by 5 bases and J by 12 bases, with 29 bases between. CDR3 loop: CASSLRGERSAPPGQFF. The CDR3 DNA follows: TGTGCCAGCAGCCTTAGGGGCGAGAGGTCCGCCCCGCCCGGGCAGTTCTTC.

In this sample, this clonotype turned up a few times. The CDR3 loop reads CSATDGRESTNIQYF. CDR3 sequence (DNA): TGCAGTGCTACGGACGGACGGGAGAGTACAAACATTCAGTACTTC. V gene TRBV20-1 combines with J gene TRBJ2-4; tentatively, D is TRBD2 (6 bases). The V and J ends lost 4 bases and 6 bases respectively, with 19 bases between them. CDR3 length: 15 amino acids. Germline assignment: CDR1 DFQATT and CDR2 SNEGSKA (reference sequence).

Here the CDR3 DNA reads TGTGCCAGCAGCGTACCGGGACAGGGGGCTAATGCGAACACCGGGGAGCTGTTTTTT. This translates into CASSVPGQGANANTGELFF. This chain uses TRBV9 with TRBJ2-2; 12 bases map to TRBD1. Germline V CDR1 and CDR2: SGDLS, YYNGEE. V lost 1 base, J lost 0 bases, and 7 bases stayed unmatched. This CDR3 has 19 residues.

Regarding this clonotype: A read error may produce the germline difference seen at one junction end. The chain has TRBV7-3 and TRBJ2-4; D possibly corresponds to TRBD1 (6 bases). The J call may be mistaken, given a closer DNA end match to TRBJ2-7. CDR3 length: 15 amino acids. The V gene's germline CDR1 is SGHTA and CDR2 FQGTGA. CDR3 amino acids: CAGSLKQGPSYEQYF. The CDR3 nucleotides read TGTGCCGGCAGCTTAAAGCAGGGGCCATCCTACGAGCAGTACTTC.

The rearrangement uses TRBV27 and TRBJ1-2; D is unresolved. Trimming pared 6 bases from V and 2 bases from J, leaving 10 bases between. The germline CDR1 and CDR2 sequences are MNHEY and SMNVEV (reference sequence). This CDR3 has 13 residues. As DNA, the CDR3 is TGTGCCAGCAGGTTGTGGCAGAACTATGGCTACACCTTC. Translation: CASRLWQNYGYTF.

This clonotype was counted a few times. V and J are TRBV6-6 and TRBJ2-3, with 7 positions matching TRBD1. This CDR3 has 13 amino acids. CDR1 and CDR2 from the germline V gene are MNHNY and SVGAGI (reference sequence). The V gene end was trimmed by 6 bases and the J gene end by 11 bases; junction bases not matched to a gene: 11. DNA of the CDR3: TGTGCCAGCAGCCCAGGGGGTAGTGAGAAGCAGTATTTT. Translating it yields CASSPGGSEKQYF.

On this clonotype: One end of the junction does not line up with germline, which may come from a read error. The V call is TRBV7-9, the J call TRBJ2-7; D might be TRBD1 (6 bases). Germline V CDR1 and CDR2: SEHNR, FQNEAQ (reference sequence). CDR3 length equals 15 residues. The CDR3 bases are TGTACCAGCAGCTCCGTGGGGGCAGACTCCTACGAGCAGTACTTC. Encoded protein: CTSSSVGADSYEQYF.

The gene calls are TRBV7-3 and TRBJ1-1; D uncertain. V lost 4 bases and J 0 bases, leaving 15 bases between the germline ends. Per the germline V gene, CDR1 is SGHTA and CDR2 is FQGTGA. The CDR3 runs to 16 residues. CDR3 sequence (DNA): TGTGCCAGCAGCTCCCAGGCAGGCGTGATGAACACTGAAGCTTTCTTT. As protein: CASSSQAGVMNTEAFF.

This clonotype was seen a few times. V usage is TRBV5-1 and J usage is TRBJ2-5; D is possibly TRBD1 (6 bases). The germline V gene encodes CDR1 SGHRS and CDR2 YFSETQ. The length of the CDR3 is 14 residues. V was pared by 4 bases and J by 5 bases, with 15 bases between. In DNA, the CDR3 is TGCGCCAGCAGCCGGTATGGGGGCGAGGAGACCCAGTACTTC. The encoded protein is CASSRYGGEETQYF.

This clonotype was picked up a small number of times. The V gene is TRBV29-1, the J gene TRBJ1-2; no clear D gene. Trimming took 2 bases from V and 6 from J, leaving 13 bases between them. The CDR3 sequence is 13 residues long. Germline V CDR1 and CDR2: SQVTM, ANQGSEA. CDR3 bases: TGCAGCGTTGAAAGAATTCTAAGTAATGGCTACACCTTC. It is translated as CSVERILSNGYTF.

The chain uses TRBV9 and TRBJ2-3, with D perhaps matching TRBD2 (7 bases). There are 17 residues in the CDR3. The V end was cut by 0 bases, the J end by 0 bases, with 14 bases between. The germline V gene has CDR1 SGDLS and CDR2 YYNGEE. CDR3 bases: TGTGCCAGCAGCGTAGGGAGAGGGGGGGAAAGCACAGATACGCAGTATTTT. Its protein is CASSVGRGGESTDTQYF.

This clonotype was found a few times. V is TRBV6-5 and J is TRBJ2-3, with TRBD2 as a possible D gene (6 bases). The V gene's germline CDR1 is MNHEY and CDR2 SVGAGI. The CDR3 is 15 residues long. Trimming pared 4 bases from V and 6 bases from J, leaving 17 bases between. CDR3 in DNA: TGTGCCAGCAGTTCCGCGGGGAGGTCCGCGGATACGCAGTATTTT. As protein: CASSSAGRSADTQYF.

This clonotype occurred a few times. The chain recombines TRBV28 with TRBJ2-3, with a possible D match to TRBD2 (5 bases). Per the germline V gene, CDR1 is MDHEN and CDR2 is SYDVKM. CDR3 length: 15 residues. Trimming shortened V by 6 bases and J by 1 base, and 14 bases separated the two germline ends. In DNA, the CDR3 is TGTGCCAGCAGGATCCGGGGAGCGGGCACAGATACGCAGTATTTT. Translating gives CASRIRGAGTDTQYF.

This rearrangement joins TRBV7-2 to TRBJ1-2, with D perhaps matching TRBD1 (5 bases). Trimming stripped 4 bases from V and 4 bases from J, with 10 bases between. This CDR3 is built from 13 residues. Germline V gene sequence: CDR1 SGHTA, CDR2 FQGNSA. The CDR3 protein is CASSSGTTYGYTF. CDR3 DNA sequence: TGTGCCAGCAGCTCCGGGACCACCTATGGCTACACCTTC.

This chain links TRBV4-3 with TRBJ2-7; 7 nucleotides agree with TRBD1. Unmatched junction bases numbered 12, after V lost 1 base and J lost 3 bases. This CDR3 has 17 residues. Germline CDR1 and CDR2: LGHNA and YSLEER. CDR3 coding DNA: TGCGCCAGCAGCCAAGGTCTCAGAGGAGCAGGGGGCTACGAGCAGTACTTC. Its translation is CASSQGLRGAGGYEQYF.

The chain links TRBV4-3 to TRBJ1-2, with D perhaps matching TRBD1 (6 bases). CDR1 is LGHNA, CDR2 YSLEER, per germline. The CDR3 consists of 18 residues. V was cut by 2 bases and J by 7 bases, with 26 bases left in between. The CDR3 loop is CASSQNYIQQGGKAGYTF. The CDR3 DNA sequence: TGCGCCAGCAGCCAAAACTACATACAACAGGGAGGAAAAGCTGGCTACACCTTC.